These 17 T cell receptor beta chains were sequenced from one sample in a study of long-term antiretroviral therapy in people with HIV. Survey-level resolution applied to immunoSEQ assay v3.0. Some clones are missing from TCRdb's copy, which holds only in-frame ones; the method was immunoSEQ multiplex PCR. The data show around 22,000 clones, 90% to 95% seen once. Sample: unsorted PBMCs, taken about 4.7 years after starting antiretroviral therapy. The receptors stem from a woman between 50 and 59 years old with HIV.

The CDR3 DNA sequence: TGTGCCAGCAGTCCGAGACAGGGGGCAGGGGAGCAGTTCTTC. It is translated as CASSPRQGAGEQFF. J is TRBJ2-1 and V is TRBV27, with 10 bases matching TRBD1. V lost 5 bases, J lost 10 bases, and 8 bases stayed unmatched. The CDR3 length is 14 residues. Germline CDR1 MNHEY, CDR2 SMNVEV (reference sequence).

This clone was detected once. The chain is built from TRBV19 and TRBJ1-1; tentatively, D is TRBD1 (6 bases). This CDR3 has 13 amino acids. V was cut by 10 bases and J by 0 bases, with 12 bases left in between. Germline loops: CDR1 LNHDA, CDR2 SQIVND (reference sequence). CDR3 nucleotides: TGTGCCACCAGGGGCAGAATGAACACTGAAGCTTTCTTT. Its protein is CATRGRMNTEAFF.

This clone was counted only a few times. This chain uses TRBV27 with TRBJ2-1, with D perhaps matching TRBD2 (6 bases). Germline CDR1 reads MNHEY; CDR2 reads SMNVEV (reference sequence). The CDR3 is 15 residues long. V lost 6 bases, J lost 5 bases, and 17 bases lay in between. This chain's CDR3 is CASSPPGLVNNEQFF. The CDR3 bases are TGTGCCAGCAGCCCCCCGGGACTCGTTAACAATGAGCAGTTCTTC.

The chain recombines TRBV28 with TRBJ2-3, with 9 bases that match TRBD2. The CDR3 contains 17 residues. The germline V gene has CDR1 MDHEN and CDR2 SYDVKM. V was pared by 8 bases and J by 6 bases, with 18 bases of the junction left unmatched. Written as DNA, the CDR3 is TGTGCCAGCTCTCCCCTCCCGGTCGCGGGAGGGCCCGATACGCAGTATTTT. Translating it yields CASSPLPVAGGPDTQYF.

The chain couples TRBV19 to TRBJ2-2; D is perhaps TRBD1 (5 bases). V was cut by 2 bases and J by 5 bases, with 15 bases left in between. The CDR3 consists of 16 residues. The V gene's germline CDR1 is LNHDA and CDR2 SQIVND (reference sequence). CDR3 amino acids: CASSIMGGAGTGELFF. The CDR3 nucleotides read TGTGCCAGTAGTATAATGGGTGGGGCTGGGACCGGGGAGCTGTTTTTT.

The CDR3 nucleotides are TGTGCCAGCAGTACGGAACTAGTGGGAGAGACCCAGTACTTC. This encodes CASSTELVGETQYF. This chain connects TRBV6-6 to TRBJ2-5, with D tentatively TRBD2 (5 bases). Trimming took off 5 bases at V and 4 bases at J, with 14 bases between the two ends. Germline V CDR1 and CDR2: MNHNY, SVGAGI (reference sequence). This CDR3 comprises 14 residues.

The rearrangement joins TRBV15 to TRBJ1-5, with D possibly being TRBD1 (5 bases). V dropped 0 bases and J dropped 0 bases, with 12 bases sitting between them. The CDR3 has 17 residues. CDR1 is LNHNV and CDR2 is YYDKDF in the germline V gene (reference sequence). In DNA, the CDR3 is TGTGCCACCAGCAGAGAAGCGGGGGAGTATAGCAATCAGCCCCAGCATTTT. It encodes CATSREAGEYSNQPQHF.

J is TRBJ2-2 and V is TRBV1; the table calls TRBD2, which could not be checked here. TRBV1 is assigned pseudogene status. The CDR3 extends over 14 amino acids. CDR3 coding DNA: TGCACCAGCCAACAACCCCGGGGTGACGGGGAGCTGTTTTTT. Amino acids: CTSQQPRGDGELFF.

V usage is TRBV29-1 and J usage is TRBJ2-3, with 14 bases fitting TRBD2. The CDR3 length is 15 residues. CDR1 SQVTM and CDR2 ANQGSEA come from the germline V gene. CDR3 sequence: CGARGLAGEYDTQYF. The CDR3 coding sequence is TGCGGCGCCCGGGGACTAGCGGGAGAGTATGATACGCAGTATTTT.

This chain uses TRBV19 with TRBJ2-3; 10 nucleotides match TRBD1. This CDR3 has 15 amino acids. Trimming took 6 bases from V and 4 from J; bases not matched to a gene: 7. Germline CDR1 is LNHDA and CDR2 is SQIVND (reference sequence). CDR3 amino acids: CASRPGQGFPDTQYF. CDR3 nucleotide sequence: TGTGCCAGTAGACCGGGACAGGGGTTCCCAGATACGCAGTATTTT.

The rearrangement uses TRBV10-3 and TRBJ2-1, with TRBD2 matching 11 bases. This CDR3 comprises 15 residues. Germline CDR1 and CDR2: ENHRY and SYGVKD. The ends lost 2 bases at V and 8 bases at J; junction bases unmatched: 5. The CDR3 loop is CAISETSGSGDEQFF. CDR3 bases: TGTGCCATCAGTGAGACTAGCGGGAGTGGTGATGAGCAGTTCTTC.

This sequence joins TRBV2 and TRBJ1-2, with a weak D call TRBD1 (6 bases). Between the trimmed V and J ends, which lost 6 bases and 4 bases, there was a span of 18 bases. The CDR3 totals 15 residues. Per the germline V gene, CDR1 is SNHLY and CDR2 is FYNNEI. CDR3 loop: CASRTWTDLGYGYTF. The CDR3 DNA is TGTGCCAGCAGGACATGGACAGATTTGGGCTATGGCTACACCTTC.

A remark on this clone: Other nucleotide sequences in the sample specify the same CDR3. The V and J genes are TRBV7-9 and TRBJ1-1, with D uncertain. The V and J ends lost 5 bases and 5 bases respectively, with 9 bases between them. This CDR3 region has 12 residues. Per germline, CDR1 SEHNR and CDR2 FQNEAQ (reference sequence). CDR3 sequence: CASSPGGTEAFF. The CDR3 DNA sequence: TGTGCCAGCAGCCCGGGAGGGACTGAAGCTTTCTTT.

This chain links TRBV19 with TRBJ2-7; D unclear. Germline V CDR1 and CDR2: LNHDA, SQIVND (reference sequence). Trimming shortened V by 2 bases and J by 2 bases, and 10 bases separated the two germline ends. This CDR3 spans 14 amino acids. The CDR3 loop is CASSINGEAYEQYF. CDR3 in DNA: TGTGCCAGTAGTATAAATGGGGAAGCCTACGAGCAGTACTTC. Drawing the rest from reference TRBV19 and TRBJ2-7, the complete variable domain is DGGITQSPKYLFRKEGQNVTLSCEQNLNHDAMYWYRQDPGQGLRLIYYSQIVNDFQKGDIAEGYSVSREKKESFPLTVTSAQKNPTAFYLCASSINGEAYEQYFGPGTRLTVT.

The chain uses TRBV7-2 and TRBJ2-2; D not certain. The CDR3 is 15 residues long. Germline loops: CDR1 SGHTA, CDR2 FQGNSA. V gave up 2 bases and J gave up 1 base, with 8 bases separating them. The CDR3 sequence is CASSLYSENTGELFF. CDR3 bases: TGTGCCAGCAGCTTATACAGCGAGAACACCGGGGAGCTGTTTTTT.

The genes are TRBV6-6 and TRBJ2-7, with a tentative D call TRBD2 (6 bases). The CDR3 is 15 amino acids. Germline CDR1 MNHNY, CDR2 SVGAGI (reference sequence). V was clipped by 5 bases and J by 3 bases, with 17 bases between them. The CDR3 DNA follows: TGTGCCAGCAGTCCCTTCGGGGGACTTAGCTACGAGCAGTACTTC. It is translated as CASSPFGGLSYEQYF.

The gene calls are TRBV5-1 and TRBJ2-2; TRBD2 matches 7 bases. The length of the CDR3 is 13 residues. Germline V CDR1 and CDR2: SGHRS, YFSETQ. J was trimmed by 5 bases and V by 6 bases; bases with no gene match: 4. CDR3 sequence reads: CASIEGGTGELFF. The CDR3 nucleotides read TGCGCCAGCATTGAGGGAGGGACCGGGGAGCTGTTTTTT.